These 15 T cell receptor beta chains were sequenced from one sample in a study of blood T cell repertoires in COVID-19. Clones were read by immunoSEQ multiplex PCR, and TCRdb kept only the in-frame ones, dropping some. The sample gives 95,000 to 150,000 clones, around 86% of which show up once; 20% to 30% is in the top ten. Sequenced sample: peripheral blood. Receptors were obtained from a woman aged 80 or older with acute or convalescent COVID-19.

The chain is built from TRBV7-6 and TRBJ1-6; 10 nucleotides agree with TRBD1. This CDR3 comprises 17 residues. Germline V gene data show CDR1 as SGHVS and CDR2 as FNYEAQ. The V and J ends lost 5 bases and 0 bases, in that order; junction bases with no gene match: 4. CDR3: CASSLTGGGSYNSPLHF. The CDR3 region has the DNA TGTGCCAGCAGCCTGACAGGGGGCGGCTCCTATAATTCACCCCTCCACTTT.

This chain joins TRBV5-1 and TRBJ2-2; D possibly corresponds to TRBD1 (5 bases). This CDR3 comprises 14 residues. Germline V gene lookup returns CDR1 SGHRS and CDR2 YFSETQ. V lost 8 bases and J lost 4, with 15 bases in between. CDR3 DNA sequence: TGCGCCAGTTCAAGGGGCGATGGCACCGGGGAGCTGTTTTTT. It specifies CASSRGDGTGELFF. Supplemented by reference TRBV5-1 and TRBJ2-2, the full variable domain reads KAGVTQTPRYLIKTRGQQVTLSCSPISGHRSVSWYQQTPGQGLQFLFEYFSETQRNKGNFPGRFSGRQFSNSRSEMNVSTLELGDSALYLCASSRGDGTGELFFGEGSRLTVL.

The chain joins TRBV21-1 to TRBJ1-2. TRBV21-1 is termed a pseudogene. The CDR3 is made up of 13 amino acids. The CDR3 DNA reads as TGTGCCATCGGAGGGGACCGTAACTATGGCTACACCTTC. It is translated as CAIGGDRNYGYTF.

Comments on this clone: Other DNA sequences in this specimen translate into the identical CDR3. The chain has TRBV28 and TRBJ1-2; tentative D call: TRBD1 (6 bases). V was pared by 6 bases and J by 4 bases, with 12 bases between. The V gene's germline CDR1 is MDHEN and CDR2 SYDVKM. This CDR3 has 13 residues. The DNA for the CDR3 is TGTGCCAGCAGCTCTCAGGGGATCTATGGCTACACCTTC. Protein sequence: CASSSQGIYGYTF.

This chain joins TRBV11-2 and TRBJ2-1; 10 nucleotides align to TRBD2. This CDR3 has 15 amino acids. Germline CDR1 SGHAT, CDR2 FQNNGV. V shed 5 bases, J shed 8 bases, and the junction held 9 bases outside the gene matches. CDR3 protein: CASSPYSGGAYEQFF. In nucleotides, the CDR3 is TGTGCCAGCAGCCCGTACAGCGGGGGGGCCTATGAGCAGTTCTTC.

About this clone itself: One junction end does not reproduce the germline sequence, and a read error may be involved. The chain couples TRBV7-7 to TRBJ2-2, with 8 bases fitting TRBD1. Germline V gene data show CDR1 as SSHAT and CDR2 as FNYEAQ (reference sequence). This CDR3 is built from 16 residues. CDR3 in amino acids: CASSAGFQGAAGELFF. CDR3 coding DNA: TGTGCTAGCAGCGCAGGATTCCAGGGGGCCGCCGGGGAGCTGTTTTTT.

This chain connects TRBV6-5 to TRBJ1-5; TRBD1 agrees at 8 bases. The CDR3 is 13 residues long. Germline CDR1 and CDR2: MNHEY and SVGAGI. V gave up 5 bases and J gave up 5 bases; unmatched junction bases: 2. The CDR3 coding sequence is TGTGCCAGCAGTCAGGGGGCCTATCAGCCCCAGCATTTT. Translating it yields CASSQGAYQPQHF.

The V gene is TRBV5-1, the J gene TRBJ2-1; possibly TRBD2 for D (6 bases). The ends were cut back, 1 base at V and 0 bases at J, with 11 bases in the middle. The CDR3 is 16 residues long. Germline values: CDR1 SGHRS, CDR2 YFSETQ. CDR3 sequence reads: CASSLLAASSYNEQFF. The CDR3 coding sequence is TGCGCCAGCAGCTTGTTAGCGGCTAGCTCCTACAATGAGCAGTTCTTC.

V and J are TRBV30 and TRBJ1-5; TRBD1 aligns across 8 bases. CDR1 and CDR2 from the germline V gene are GTSNPN and SVGIG (reference sequence). Unmatched junction bases numbered 6, after V lost 3 bases and J lost 2 bases. The CDR3 extends over 15 amino acids. The CDR3 bases are TGTGCCTGGAGAGAGAAGACAGGGGGCAATCAGCCCCAGCATTTT. Translation gives CAWREKTGGNQPQHF.

This clone was seen just once. The CDR3 loop reads CASSPVGGFGGNTEAFF. The CDR3 region has the DNA TGCGCCAGCAGCCCCGTGGGGGGTTTCGGTGGGAACACTGAAGCTTTCTTT. The rearrangement joins TRBV5-1 to TRBJ1-1; a weak D match, TRBD1 (5 bases). V was pared by 4 bases and J by 1 base, with 20 bases between. Germline-derived CDR1 and CDR2 are SGHRS and YFSETQ. CDR3 size: 17 residues. Looking up the rest from reference TRBV5-1 and TRBJ1-1 gives the full variable domain: KAGVTQTPRYLIKTRGQQVTLSCSPISGHRSVSWYQQTPGQGLQFLFEYFSETQRNKGNFPGRFSGRQFSNSRSEMNVSTLELGDSALYLCASSPVGGFGGNTEAFFGQGTRLTVV.

The chain combines TRBV7-9 with TRBJ1-2; D uncertain. The CDR3 contains 11 residues. V was trimmed by 1 base and J by 8 bases, leaving 5 bases between them. The germline V gene has CDR1 SEHNR and CDR2 FQNEAQ (reference sequence). CDR3 amino acids: CASSLGLGYTF. In nucleotides, the CDR3 is TGTGCCAGCAGCTTAGGGCTCGGCTACACCTTC.

The chain combines TRBV6-5 with TRBJ1-1; D ambiguous. The CDR3 length is 13 residues. Germline lookup yields CDR1 MNHEY and CDR2 SVGAGI. Trimming pared 4 bases from V and 1 base from J, leaving 7 bases between. CDR3 residues: CASSFTENTEAFF. The CDR3 coding sequence is TGTGCCAGCAGTTTTACAGAGAACACTGAAGCTTTCTTT.

This rearrangement joins TRBV19 to TRBJ1-5, with 9 bases fitting TRBD1. CDR1 is LNHDA, CDR2 SQIVND, per germline (reference sequence). This CDR3 is built from 16 residues. J gave up 6 bases and V 4 bases, and 10 bases lay outside the gene matches. The CDR3 reads CASSNRTGVIAQPQHF. CDR3 bases: TGTGCCAGTAGTAATCGGACAGGGGTCATAGCTCAGCCCCAGCATTTT.

On this clone: Compared with germline, one end of the junction differs, possibly owing to a read error. The V gene is TRBV19, the J gene TRBJ1-1, with TRBD1 identical over 8 bases. This CDR3 has 15 amino acids. In germline, CDR1 is LNHDA, CDR2 SQIVND (reference sequence). The CDR3 here is CASSLWTGLNPEAFF. The CDR3 DNA sequence: TGTGCCAGTAGTTTGTGGACAGGGTTGAACCCTGAAGCTTTCTTT.

The rearrangement uses TRBV6-5 and TRBJ1-2; 8 bases are shared with TRBD1. Germline V gives CDR1 MNHEY, CDR2 SVGAGI. J lost 1 base, V lost 6 bases, and 7 bases had no gene match. The CDR3 sequence is 15 residues long. The CDR3 here is CASSETGAVNYGYTF. The CDR3 DNA reads TGTGCCAGCAGCGAGACAGGGGCGGTTAACTATGGCTACACCTTC.